Presented here are 27 T cell receptor beta chains from one specimen sequenced in a study of CD8 T cells in Susac syndrome. Reverse transcription of roughly 0.5 to 1 ug RNA was performed with random hexamers. MiXCR, run by TCRdb on the immunoSEQ multiplex PCR reads, gives a single entry per CDR3 protein. The sample consists of some 130,000 distinct CDR3 sequences, about 95% of them appearing once. Sequenced sample: CD8+ T cells from PBMCs. The receptors here all came from a human donor with Susac syndrome.

The chain has TRBV7-9 and TRBJ2-3, with D perhaps matching TRBD1 or TRBD2 (5 bases each). This CDR3 is built from 15 residues. In germline, CDR1 is SEHNR, CDR2 FQNEAQ (reference sequence). V lost 11 bases to trimming and J lost 4 bases, with 22 bases between them. The CDR3 nucleotides are TGTGCCTCACAAAGCGTCCAGGGAGCGGCAGATACGCAGTATTTT. It codes for CASQSVQGAADTQYF.

The chain combines TRBV25-1 with TRBJ1-2, with D unclear. The germline V gene has CDR1 MGHDK and CDR2 SYGVNS. Trimming left V 4 bases short and J 8 bases short, with 11 bases between. There are 12 residues in the CDR3. As DNA, the CDR3 is TGTGCCAGCAGTGCCCCGGGGTGGGGCTACACCTTC. As protein: CASSAPGWGYTF.

CDR3 protein: CASSGGINYEQYF. The CDR3 bases are TGTGCCAGCAGTGGTGGTATCAACTACGAGCAGTACTTC. This rearrangement joins TRBV2 to TRBJ2-7; D remains ambiguous. V lost 4 bases to trimming and J lost 3 bases, with 10 bases between them. This CDR3 has 13 amino acids. Germline V gene data show CDR1 as SNHLY and CDR2 as FYNNEI.

The sample holds one count of this clonotype. The CDR3 DNA reads as TGTGCCAGCAGCGGGACAGGGGGCGCGGGGCCCGTTAATGAAAAACTGTTTTTT. This gives the protein CASSGTGGAGPVNEKLFF. J is TRBJ1-4 and V is TRBV5-6, with 12 bases aligning to TRBD1. V lost 4 bases to trimming and J lost 4 bases; unmatched junction nucleotides: 11. This CDR3 has 18 residues. Looked up from germline, CDR1 is SGHDT and CDR2 is YYEEEE.

The chain has TRBV20-1 and TRBJ1-1; TRBD1 is a possible D gene (6 bases). The germline CDR1 and CDR2 sequences are DFQATT and SNEGSKA (reference sequence). The length of the CDR3 is 14 residues. Trimming removed 6 bases from V and 3 bases from J, with 17 bases in between. This CDR3 is CSAPREGVYTEAFF. CDR3 in DNA: TGCAGTGCCCCCCGTGAGGGGGTTTACACTGAAGCTTTCTTT.

This clonotype was seen a single time. The V call is TRBV5-4, the J call TRBJ1-2; D is possibly TRBD1 (6 bases). V lost 2 bases and J lost 4, with 12 bases in between. This CDR3 spans 14 amino acids. Looked up from germline, CDR1 is SGHNT and CDR2 is YYREEE (reference sequence). Here the CDR3 DNA reads TGTGCCAGCAGCTTTCGGACAGCAACCTATGGCTACACCTTC. This sequence encodes CASSFRTATYGYTF. Variable domain in full (rest from reference TRBV5-4 and TRBJ1-2): ETGVTQSPTHLIKTRGQQVTLRCSSQSGHNTVSWYQQALGQGPQFIFQYYREEENGRGNFPPRFSGLQFPNYSSELNVNALELDDSALYLCASSFRTATYGYTFGSGTRLTVV.

The chain couples TRBV5-6 to TRBJ2-1; D gene uncertain. The V gene lost 2 bases and the J gene lost 6 bases, with 6 bases spanning the gap. The V gene's germline CDR1 is SGHDT and CDR2 YYEEEE. CDR3 size: 12 residues. In nucleotides, the CDR3 is TGTGCCAGCAGCTTTGGCAGCAATGAGCAGTTCTTC. It translates to CASSFGSNEQFF.

The chain has TRBV25-1 and TRBJ2-4; TRBD2 might be the D (6 bases). Germline CDR1 is MGHDK and CDR2 is SYGVNS. This CDR3 region has 17 residues. The ends were cut back, 0 bases at V and 4 bases at J, with 16 bases in the middle. Here the CDR3 reads CASSEYFPSAGKNIQYF. Here the CDR3 DNA reads TGTGCCAGCAGTGAATATTTCCCTAGTGCGGGGAAAAACATTCAGTACTTC.

V gene TRBV4-1 combines with J gene TRBJ2-1, with D possibly being TRBD1 or TRBD2 (5 bases each). Germline assignment: CDR1 MGHRA and CDR2 YSYEKL. Trimming took off 1 base at V and 10 bases at J, with 11 bases between the two ends. This CDR3 comprises 13 residues. The DNA for the CDR3 is TGCGCCAGCAGCCAAGTTGGGACCAGAGAGCAGTTCTTC. Translating gives CASSQVGTREQFF.

V is TRBV7-9 and J is TRBJ2-1, with D hard to call. This CDR3 is 10 amino acids long. V was trimmed by 5 bases and J by 8 bases, leaving 4 bases between them. The germline gives CDR1 SEHNR, CDR2 FQNEAQ (reference sequence). The CDR3 sequence: CASSRHEQFF. CDR3 DNA sequence: TGTGCCAGCAGCCGGCATGAGCAGTTCTTC.

The chain uses TRBV4-2 and TRBJ2-7, with D maybe TRBD2 (6 bases). The CDR3 is made up of 15 amino acids. V was cut by 0 bases and J by 5 bases, with 14 bases left in between. Per the germline V gene, CDR1 is LGHNA and CDR2 is YNFKEQ. The CDR3: CASSQDGVTRNEQYF. The DNA for the CDR3 is TGTGCCAGCAGCCAAGATGGCGTGACTAGAAACGAGCAGTACTTC.

This chain joins TRBV27 and TRBJ2-7; D is perhaps TRBD1 (5 bases). The V end was cut by 5 bases, the J end by 4 bases, with 18 bases between. Germline V gene sequence: CDR1 MNHEY, CDR2 SMNVEV (reference sequence). The CDR3 length is 15 residues. The CDR3 DNA sequence: TGTGCCAGCAGTGGAGCCTGGGGCCAGCAATACGAGCAGTACTTC. Translated, it gives CASSGAWGQQYEQYF.

The V gene is TRBV4-1, the J gene TRBJ2-5; 8 bases agree with TRBD2. Germline CDR1 reads MGHRA; CDR2 reads YSYEKL. The CDR3 runs to 15 residues. V shed 4 bases and J 0 bases; nucleotides not matched to a gene: 4. CDR3 residues: CASSPSGSHQETQYF. The CDR3 region has the DNA TGCGCCAGCAGCCCCAGCGGGAGCCACCAAGAGACCCAGTACTTC.

The chain couples TRBV6-5 to TRBJ2-7, with D uncertain. V lost 5 bases, J lost 0 bases, and 8 bases lay in between. The CDR3 runs to 13 residues. CDR1 and CDR2 (germline): MNHEY, SVGAGI. The CDR3 region is CASSQANSYEQYF. The CDR3 DNA is TGTGCCAGCAGTCAGGCGAACTCCTACGAGCAGTACTTC.

The chain links TRBV7-9 to TRBJ2-7; possibly TRBD2 for D (6 bases). The length of the CDR3 is 14 residues. Germline loops: CDR1 SEHNR, CDR2 FQNEAQ (reference sequence). Trimming left V 2 bases short and J 7 bases short, with 15 bases between. CDR3 amino acids: CASSLRDSLVEQYF. CDR3 DNA sequence: TGTGCCAGCAGCTTAAGGGACTCCCTGGTAGAGCAGTACTTC. Full variable domain (missing parts from reference TRBV7-9 and TRBJ2-7): DTGVSQNPRHKITKRGQNVTFRCDPISEHNRLYWYRQTLGQGPEFLTYFQNEAQLEKSRLLSDRFSAERPKGSFSTLEIQRTEQGDSAMYLCASSLRDSLVEQYFGPGTRLTVT.

CDR3 bases: TGTGCCACCAGCAGAGAGGGACTTCCTCAAGAGACCCAGTACTTC. Translating it yields CATSREGLPQETQYF. The chain has TRBV15 and TRBJ2-5; D possibly corresponds to TRBD2 (6 bases). This CDR3 spans 15 amino acids. Germline V gene lookup returns CDR1 LNHNV and CDR2 YYDKDF (reference sequence). Trimming took 0 bases from V and 2 from J, leaving 10 bases between them.

The chain is built from TRBV5-1 and TRBJ2-1; D unclear. V was trimmed by 4 bases and J by 9 bases, leaving 11 bases between them. Germline loops: CDR1 SGHRS, CDR2 YFSETQ. This CDR3 has 12 residues. This CDR3 reads CASSPAGSEQFF. The CDR3 DNA follows: TGCGCCAGCAGCCCCGCAGGCTCTGAGCAGTTCTTC.

V is TRBV24-1 and J is TRBJ2-3; D is undetermined. This CDR3 has 16 residues. The V end was cut by 3 bases, the J end by 5 bases, with 17 bases between. Looked up from germline, CDR1 is KGHDR and CDR2 is SFDVKD. The CDR3 here is CATSDPLAHAGDTQYF. CDR3 nucleotide sequence: TGTGCCACCAGTGATCCCCTCGCCCACGCAGGAGATACGCAGTATTTT.

The chain has TRBV18 and TRBJ1-5; 9 nucleotides align to TRBD1. J lost 0 bases, V lost 2 bases, and 2 bases had no gene match. The CDR3 has 16 amino acids. In germline, CDR1 is KGHSH, CDR2 LQKENI. CDR3 bases: TGTGCCAGCTCACCAAAGGGACAGGGTAGCAATCAGCCCCAGCATTTT. This gives the protein CASSPKGQGSNQPQHF.

The chain couples TRBV7-8 to TRBJ2-7; weak D call: TRBD1 (6 bases). Germline CDR1 is SGHVS and CDR2 is FQNEAQ. Deletions cut 8 bases from V and 3 bases from J, with 20 bases between. The CDR3 extends over 15 amino acids. This CDR3 is CASGSRRGSYYEQYF. The CDR3 DNA reads as TGTGCCAGCGGCTCCCGAAGGGGGAGCTACTACGAGCAGTACTTC.

V usage is TRBV3-1 and J usage is TRBJ1-1, with D uncertain. CDR3 length: 13 amino acids. The V end lost 4 bases, the J end lost 4 bases, and 10 bases lay between the germline ends. From germline, CDR1 is LGHDT and CDR2 YNNKEL (reference sequence). The CDR3, as DNA: TGTGCCAGCAGCCCAGCGGTCGGCACTGAAGCTTTCTTT. Translation: CASSPAVGTEAFF. Drawing the rest from reference TRBV3-1 and TRBJ1-1, the complete variable domain is DTAVSQTPKYLVTQMGNDKSIKCEQNLGHDTMYWYKQDSKKFLKIMFSYNNKELIINETVPNRFSPKSPDKAHLNLHINSLELGDSAVYFCASSPAVGTEAFFGQGTRLTVV.

The V gene is TRBV29-1, the J gene TRBJ2-7; a possible D gene is TRBD1 (5 bases). Germline V CDR1 and CDR2: SQVTM, ANQGSEA. The CDR3 covers 14 residues. V gave up 3 bases and J gave up 3 bases, with 15 bases separating them. CDR3 amino acids: CSVEGRGSDYEQYF. The CDR3 nucleotides are TGCAGCGTTGAGGGTAGGGGATCAGACTACGAGCAGTACTTC.

This chain connects TRBV19 to TRBJ2-7; D unclear. From germline, CDR1 is LNHDA and CDR2 SQIVND (reference sequence). This CDR3 is built from 14 residues. V lost 8 bases, J lost 3 bases, and 17 bases lay in between. The CDR3 loop reads CASPGRRVDYEQYF. As DNA, the CDR3 is TGTGCCAGTCCTGGTAGAAGGGTCGACTACGAGCAGTACTTC. Combining the CDR3 with reference TRBV19 and TRBJ2-7 gives the whole variable domain DGGITQSPKYLFRKEGQNVTLSCEQNLNHDAMYWYRQDPGQGLRLIYYSQIVNDFQKGDIAEGYSVSREKKESFPLTVTSAQKNPTAFYLCASPGRRVDYEQYFGPGTRLTVT.

The gene calls are TRBV14 and TRBJ2-7; a weak D match, TRBD1 (5 bases). Trimming cost V 6 bases and J 4 bases, with 10 bases left between them. The CDR3 is 12 residues long. The germline V gene encodes CDR1 SGHDN and CDR2 FVKESK. The CDR3 region is CASSRGSYEQYF. In nucleotides, the CDR3 is TGTGCCAGCAGTAGGGGTTCGTACGAGCAGTACTTC.

The rearrangement links TRBV4-1 to TRBJ2-7; 9 bases are shared with TRBD2. The CDR3 consists of 15 residues. With V trimmed by 1 base and J by 3 bases, 4 bases remained unmatched. CDR1 is MGHRA and CDR2 is YSYEKL in the germline V gene. The CDR3 protein is CASSQVGLANYEQYF. The CDR3 DNA reads TGCGCCAGCAGCCAAGTAGGACTAGCGAACTACGAGCAGTACTTC.

This chain links TRBV29-1 with TRBJ2-1, with D uncertain. CDR3 size: 13 residues. Germline CDR1 SQVTM, CDR2 ANQGSEA. Trimming cost V 8 bases and J 4 bases, with 15 bases left between them. The CDR3 reads CSCGPSTYNEQFF. The CDR3 DNA reads as TGCAGCTGCGGCCCCTCGACTTACAATGAGCAGTTCTTC.

The J gene is TRBJ1-1, the V gene TRBV20-1, with 7 bases aligning to TRBD1. This CDR3 has 13 residues. Germline V CDR1 and CDR2: DFQATT, SNEGSKA (reference sequence). V was pared by 6 bases and J by 3 bases, with 7 bases of the junction left unmatched. CDR3 nucleotides: TGCAGTGCCCGTGGAGGGGGCCACACTGAAGCTTTCTTT. Protein product: CSARGGGHTEAFF.